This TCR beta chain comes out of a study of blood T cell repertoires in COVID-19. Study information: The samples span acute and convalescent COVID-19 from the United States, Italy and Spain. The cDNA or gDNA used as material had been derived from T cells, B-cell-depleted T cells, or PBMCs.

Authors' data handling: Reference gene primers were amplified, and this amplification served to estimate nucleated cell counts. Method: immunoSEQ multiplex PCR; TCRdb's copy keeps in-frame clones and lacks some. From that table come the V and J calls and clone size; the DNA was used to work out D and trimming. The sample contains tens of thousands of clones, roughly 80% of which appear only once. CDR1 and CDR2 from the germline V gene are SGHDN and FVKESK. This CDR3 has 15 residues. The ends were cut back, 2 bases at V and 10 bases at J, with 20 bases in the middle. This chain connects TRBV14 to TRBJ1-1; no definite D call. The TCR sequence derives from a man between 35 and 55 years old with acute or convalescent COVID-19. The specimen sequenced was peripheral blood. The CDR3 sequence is CASSQSYISGTRAFF. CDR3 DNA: TGTGCCAGCAGCCAATCTTACATCTCGGGAACTCGAGCTTTCTTT. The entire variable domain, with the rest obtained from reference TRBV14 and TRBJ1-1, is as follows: EAGVTQFPSHSVIEKGQTVTLRCDPISGHDNLYWYRRVMGKEIKFLLHFVKESKQDESGMPNNRFLAERTGGTYSTLKVQPAELEDSGVYFCASSQSYISGTRAFFGQGTRLTVV.